This T cell receptor beta chain was sequenced during a study of cytomegalovirus exposure and HLA in healthy donors. Study results and limitations: First-cohort TCR clusters were later found to tend to co-occur in the 120 or so validation repertoires.

The V end was cut by 7 bases, the J end by 0 bases, with 14 bases between. CDR3 length: 15 residues. CDR1 is MNHEY, CDR2 SMNVEV, per germline (reference sequence). The method was immunoSEQ multiplex PCR; TCRdb's version includes in-frame clones alone and lacks a portion of them. In the table there are more than 200,000 clones, roughly nine tenths of which are singletons. As for this clone: Antigen specificity is unknown.

Input material: PBMCs. The origin of this receptor is a man in his late teens or twenties in good health and CMV-seropositive. J is TRBJ2-3 and V is TRBV27; D not certain. CDR3 region: CASTPTSPSTDTQYF. CDR3 coding DNA: TGTGCCAGCACCCCAACTTCACCTAGCACAGATACGCAGTATTTT.